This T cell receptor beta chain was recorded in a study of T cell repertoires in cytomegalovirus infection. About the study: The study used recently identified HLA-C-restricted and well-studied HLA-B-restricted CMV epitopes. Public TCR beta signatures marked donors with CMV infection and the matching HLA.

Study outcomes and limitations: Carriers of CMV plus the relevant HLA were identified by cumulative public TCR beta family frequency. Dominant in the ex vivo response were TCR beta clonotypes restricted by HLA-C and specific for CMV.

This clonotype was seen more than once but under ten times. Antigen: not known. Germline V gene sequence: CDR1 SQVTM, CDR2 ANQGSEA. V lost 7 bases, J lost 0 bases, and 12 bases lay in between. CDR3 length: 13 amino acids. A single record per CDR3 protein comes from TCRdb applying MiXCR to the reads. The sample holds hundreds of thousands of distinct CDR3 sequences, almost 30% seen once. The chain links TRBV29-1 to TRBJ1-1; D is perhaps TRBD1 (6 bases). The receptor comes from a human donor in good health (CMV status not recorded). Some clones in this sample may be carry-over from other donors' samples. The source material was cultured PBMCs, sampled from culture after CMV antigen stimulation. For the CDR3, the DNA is TGCAGCGCGACAGGAGTAATGAACACTGAAGCTTTCTTT. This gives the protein CSATGVMNTEAFF.